The source of this TCR beta chain is a study of CD8 T cells in Susac syndrome. The CDR3 is 17 amino acids. V gave up 6 bases and J gave up 2 bases; unmatched junction bases: 8. The germline CDR1 and CDR2 sequences are DFQATT and SNEGSKA (reference sequence). With random hexamers, reverse transcription was performed on about 0.45 to 1 ug of RNA. TCRdb processed the immunoSEQ multiplex PCR reads anew with MiXCR; each CDR3 protein has one entry. There are 85,000 to 120,000 distinct CDR3 sequences in the sample; roughly 94% occur only once, and roughly 0.43% lies in the top ten. The material sequenced was CD8+ T cells from PBMCs. This sequence was found in a human donor with Susac syndrome. The chain has TRBV20-1 and TRBJ2-1; 15 bases line up with TRBD2. CDR3 amino acids: CSAQGLAGGQAYNEQFF. For the CDR3, the DNA is TGCAGTGCCCAGGGACTAGCGGGGGGACAGGCCTACAATGAGCAGTTCTTC.